The T cell receptor (beta chain) described here comes from a study of glioma-infiltrating T cells after dendritic cell vaccination. Overall study: The vaccine used monocyte-derived dendritic cells pulsed overnight with autologous tumor lysate. General observations from the study: Few patients contributed both blood and tumor specimens.

Isocitrate dehydrogenase mutation was absent in all glioblastoma patients. Worth noting for this clone: The target antigen is unknown.

The PCR used 60 V beta and 13 J beta primers. TCRdb's table, derived via immunoSEQ multiplex PCR, lists solely in-frame clones and lacks some. The sample lists some 100,000 clones, 79% occurring once. V was clipped by 0 bases and J by 1 base; unmatched bases: 4. The CDR3 runs 17 residues. CDR1 and CDR2 (germline): SGHNT, YYREEE (reference sequence). Sequences were derived from blood, sampled before dendritic cell vaccination. V and J are TRBV5-4 and TRBJ2-1; 10 bases map to TRBD2. The sequence was obtained from a human donor with glioblastoma. The CDR3 DNA follows: TGTGCCAGCAGCTTGGTGACTAGCGGGTTTTCCTACAATGAGCAGTTCTTC. Its translation is CASSLVTSGFSYNEQFF.